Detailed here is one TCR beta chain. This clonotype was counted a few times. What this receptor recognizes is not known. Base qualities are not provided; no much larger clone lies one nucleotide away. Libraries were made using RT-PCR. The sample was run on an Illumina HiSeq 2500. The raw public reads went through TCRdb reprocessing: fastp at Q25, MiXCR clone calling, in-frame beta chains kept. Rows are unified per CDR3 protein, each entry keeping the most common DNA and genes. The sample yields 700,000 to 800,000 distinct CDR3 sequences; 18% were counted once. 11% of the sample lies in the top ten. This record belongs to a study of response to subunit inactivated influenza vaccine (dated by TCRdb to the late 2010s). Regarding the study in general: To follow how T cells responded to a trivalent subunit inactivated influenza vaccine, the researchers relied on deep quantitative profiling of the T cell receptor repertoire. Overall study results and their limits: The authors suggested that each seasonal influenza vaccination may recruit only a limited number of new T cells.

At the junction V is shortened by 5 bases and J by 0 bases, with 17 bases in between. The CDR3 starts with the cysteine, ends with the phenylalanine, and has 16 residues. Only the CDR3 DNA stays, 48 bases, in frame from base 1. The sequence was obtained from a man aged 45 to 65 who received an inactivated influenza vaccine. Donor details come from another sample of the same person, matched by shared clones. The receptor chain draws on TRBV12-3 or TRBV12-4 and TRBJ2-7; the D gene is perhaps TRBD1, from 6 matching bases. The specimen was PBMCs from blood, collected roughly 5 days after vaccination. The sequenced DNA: TGTGCCAGCAGTCCTGTTCCAGGGGTTAGCTCCTACGAGCAGTACTTC. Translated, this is CASSPVPGVSSYEQYF.